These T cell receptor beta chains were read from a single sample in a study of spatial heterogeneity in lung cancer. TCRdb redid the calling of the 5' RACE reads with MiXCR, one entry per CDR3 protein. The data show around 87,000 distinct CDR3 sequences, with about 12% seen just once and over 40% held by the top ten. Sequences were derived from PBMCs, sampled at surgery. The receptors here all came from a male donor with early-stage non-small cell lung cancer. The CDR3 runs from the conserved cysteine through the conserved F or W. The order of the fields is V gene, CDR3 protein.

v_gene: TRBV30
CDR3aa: CAWSARERQPQHF

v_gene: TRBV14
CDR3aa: CASSLTSGSYYEQYF

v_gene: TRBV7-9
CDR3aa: CASSLVASNTEAFF

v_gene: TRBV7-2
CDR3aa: CASSPGVSTGANVLTF

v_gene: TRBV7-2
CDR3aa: CASSSEQNGEAFF

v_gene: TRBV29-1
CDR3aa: CSVERDSRYNEQFF

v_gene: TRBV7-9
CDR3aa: CASSSQDQPQHF

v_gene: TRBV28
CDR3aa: CASSPALGQGAAGELFF

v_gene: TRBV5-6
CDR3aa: CASSLSRQRGYTF

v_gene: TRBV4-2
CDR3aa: CASSRGLVNEQFF

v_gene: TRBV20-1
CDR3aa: CSASRTNTDTQYF

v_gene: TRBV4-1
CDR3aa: CASSQWEGGNYGYTF

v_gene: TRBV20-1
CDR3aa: CSASRDYNEQFF

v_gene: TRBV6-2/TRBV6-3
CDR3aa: CASSYRGFNQPQHF